This TCR beta chain was obtained from a study of cytomegalovirus exposure and HLA in healthy donors. Points on this clone: The antigen remains undetermined.

The PCR contained 60 Vbeta and 13 Jbeta primers. TCRdb's copy holds only in-frame clones and misses some; the assay was immunoSEQ multiplex PCR. The repertoire consists of some 150,000 clones, with 70% to 80% occurring once and the leading ten covering roughly 3.4%. The ends were cut back, 5 bases at V and 0 bases at J, with 7 bases in the middle. The CDR3 covers 14 residues. CDR1 and CDR2 (germline): SGHAT, FQNNGV. Study findings and constraints: For TCR beta chains, V- and J-gene trimming was later linked to a missense DCLRE1C variant.

This clonotype was obtained from a human donor in good health. The chain combines TRBV11-2 with TRBJ2-2; D is unresolved. Sequencing was carried out using PBMCs. CDR3 DNA: TGTGCCAGCAGCCCCAGAACGAACACCGGGGAGCTGTTTTTT. Its translation: CASSPRTNTGELFF. The whole variable domain, remainder taken from reference TRBV11-2 and TRBJ2-2, is EAGVAQSPRYKIIEKRQSVAFWCNPISGHATLYWYQQILGQGPKLLIQFQNNGVVDDSQLPKDRFSAERLKGVDSTLKIQPAKLEDSAVYLCASSPRTNTGELFFGEGSRLTVL.